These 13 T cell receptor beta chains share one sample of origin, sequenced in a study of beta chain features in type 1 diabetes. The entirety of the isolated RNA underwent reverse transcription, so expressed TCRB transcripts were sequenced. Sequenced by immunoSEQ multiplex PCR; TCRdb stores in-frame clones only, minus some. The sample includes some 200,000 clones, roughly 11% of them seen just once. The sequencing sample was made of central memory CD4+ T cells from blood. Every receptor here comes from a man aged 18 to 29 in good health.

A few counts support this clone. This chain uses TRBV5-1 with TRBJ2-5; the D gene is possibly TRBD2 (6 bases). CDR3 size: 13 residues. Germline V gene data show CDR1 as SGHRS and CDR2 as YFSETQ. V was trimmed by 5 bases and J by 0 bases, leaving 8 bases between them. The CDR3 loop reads CASRWDYQETQYF. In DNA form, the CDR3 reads TGCGCCAGCAGGTGGGACTACCAAGAGACCCAGTACTTC.

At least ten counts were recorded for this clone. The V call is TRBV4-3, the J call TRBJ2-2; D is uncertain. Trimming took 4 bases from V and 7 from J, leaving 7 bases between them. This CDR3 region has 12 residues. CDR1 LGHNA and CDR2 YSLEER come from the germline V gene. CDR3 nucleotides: TGCGCCAGCAGCCGTTCCTTCGGGGAGCTGTTTTTT. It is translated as CASSRSFGELFF.

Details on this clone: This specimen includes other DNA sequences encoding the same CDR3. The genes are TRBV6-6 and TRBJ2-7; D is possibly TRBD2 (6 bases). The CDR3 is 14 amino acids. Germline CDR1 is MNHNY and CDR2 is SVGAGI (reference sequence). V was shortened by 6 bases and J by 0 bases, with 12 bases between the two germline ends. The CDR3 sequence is CASRRTGDSYEQYF. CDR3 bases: TGTGCCAGCAGGAGAACGGGAGACTCCTACGAGCAGTACTTC.

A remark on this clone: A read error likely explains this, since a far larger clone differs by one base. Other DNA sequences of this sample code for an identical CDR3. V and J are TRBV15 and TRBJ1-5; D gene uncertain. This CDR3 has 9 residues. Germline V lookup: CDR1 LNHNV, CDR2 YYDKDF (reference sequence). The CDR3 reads CVLRRPQHF. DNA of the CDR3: TGTGTCTTGCGGCGGCCCCAGCATTTT.

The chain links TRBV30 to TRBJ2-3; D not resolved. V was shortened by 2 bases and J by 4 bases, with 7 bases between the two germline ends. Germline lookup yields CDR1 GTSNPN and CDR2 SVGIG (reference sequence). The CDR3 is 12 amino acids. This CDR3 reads CAWSLTADTQYF. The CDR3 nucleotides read TGTGCCTGGAGTCTCACAGCAGATACGCAGTATTTT.

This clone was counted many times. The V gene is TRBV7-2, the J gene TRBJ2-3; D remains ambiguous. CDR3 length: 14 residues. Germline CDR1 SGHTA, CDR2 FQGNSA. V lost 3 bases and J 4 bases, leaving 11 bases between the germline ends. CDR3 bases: TGTGCCAGCAGCTTCGATTTTCGCCCAGATACGCAGTATTTT. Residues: CASSFDFRPDTQYF.

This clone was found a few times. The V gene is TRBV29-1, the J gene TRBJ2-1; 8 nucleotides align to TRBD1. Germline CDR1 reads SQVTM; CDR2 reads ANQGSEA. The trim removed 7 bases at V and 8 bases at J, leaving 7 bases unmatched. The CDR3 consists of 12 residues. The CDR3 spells CSEQTGEHEQFF. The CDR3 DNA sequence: TGCAGCGAGCAGACAGGGGAACATGAGCAGTTCTTC.

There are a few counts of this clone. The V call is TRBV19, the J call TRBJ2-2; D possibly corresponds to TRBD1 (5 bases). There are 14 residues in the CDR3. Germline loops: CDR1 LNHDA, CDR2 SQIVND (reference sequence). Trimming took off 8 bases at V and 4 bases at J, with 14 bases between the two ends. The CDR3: CASHQTGSTGELFF. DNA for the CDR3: TGTGCCAGTCATCAAACAGGATCCACCGGGGAGCTGTTTTTT.

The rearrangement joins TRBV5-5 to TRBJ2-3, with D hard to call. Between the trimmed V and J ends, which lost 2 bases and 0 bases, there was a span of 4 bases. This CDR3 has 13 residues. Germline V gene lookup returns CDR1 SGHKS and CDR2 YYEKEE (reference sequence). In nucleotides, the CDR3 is TGTGCCAGCAGCTTCTCTAGCACAGATACGCAGTATTTT. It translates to CASSFSSTDTQYF.

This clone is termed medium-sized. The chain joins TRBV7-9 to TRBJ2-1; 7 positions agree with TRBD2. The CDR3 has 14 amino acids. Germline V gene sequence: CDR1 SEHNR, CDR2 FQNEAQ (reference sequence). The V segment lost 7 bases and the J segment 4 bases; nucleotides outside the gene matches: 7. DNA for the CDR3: TGTGCCAGCACCCCTCTAGCGGATTACAATGAGCAGTTCTTC. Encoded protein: CASTPLADYNEQFF.

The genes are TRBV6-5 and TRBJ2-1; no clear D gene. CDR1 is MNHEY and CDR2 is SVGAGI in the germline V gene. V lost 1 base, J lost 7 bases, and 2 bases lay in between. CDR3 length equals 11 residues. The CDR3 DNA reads TGTGCCAGCAGTTACTTGAATGAGCAGTTCTTC. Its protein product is CASSYLNEQFF.

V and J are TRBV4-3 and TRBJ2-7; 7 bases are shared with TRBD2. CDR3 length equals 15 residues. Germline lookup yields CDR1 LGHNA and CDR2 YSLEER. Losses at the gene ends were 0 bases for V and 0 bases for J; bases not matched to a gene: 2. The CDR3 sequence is CASSQDASGSYEQYF. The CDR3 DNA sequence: TGCGCCAGCAGCCAAGATGCTAGCGGCTCCTACGAGCAGTACTTC.

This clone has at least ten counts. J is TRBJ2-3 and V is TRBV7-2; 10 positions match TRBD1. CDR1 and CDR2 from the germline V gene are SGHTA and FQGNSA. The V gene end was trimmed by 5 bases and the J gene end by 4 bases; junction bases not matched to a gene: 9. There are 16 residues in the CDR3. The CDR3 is CASSEWGQGKSDTQYF. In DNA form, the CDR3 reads TGTGCCAGCAGCGAATGGGGACAGGGGAAATCAGATACGCAGTATTTT.